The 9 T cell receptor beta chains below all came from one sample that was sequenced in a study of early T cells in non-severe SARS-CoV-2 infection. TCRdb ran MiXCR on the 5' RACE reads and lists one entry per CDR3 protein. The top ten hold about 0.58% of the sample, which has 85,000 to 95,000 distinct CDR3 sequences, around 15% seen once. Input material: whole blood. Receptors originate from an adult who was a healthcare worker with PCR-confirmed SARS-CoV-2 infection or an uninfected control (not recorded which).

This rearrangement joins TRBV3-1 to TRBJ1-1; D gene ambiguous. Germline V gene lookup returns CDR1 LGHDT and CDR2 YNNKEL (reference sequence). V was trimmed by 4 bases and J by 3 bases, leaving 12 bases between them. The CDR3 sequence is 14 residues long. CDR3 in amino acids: CASSPNAGHTEAFF. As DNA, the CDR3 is TGTGCCAGCAGCCCTAACGCAGGTCACACTGAAGCTTTCTTT. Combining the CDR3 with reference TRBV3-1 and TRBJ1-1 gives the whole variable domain DTAVSQTPKYLVTQMGNDKSIKCEQNLGHDTMYWYKQDSKKFLKIMFSYNNKELIINETVPNRFSPKSPDKAHLNLHINSLELGDSAVYFCASSPNAGHTEAFFGQGTRLTVV.

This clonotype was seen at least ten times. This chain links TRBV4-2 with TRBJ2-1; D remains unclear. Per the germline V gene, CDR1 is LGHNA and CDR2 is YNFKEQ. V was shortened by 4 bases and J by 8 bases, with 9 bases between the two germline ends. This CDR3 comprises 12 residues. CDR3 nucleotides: TGTGCCAGCAGCCGTCTGGGTTATGAGCAGTTCTTC. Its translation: CASSRLGYEQFF.

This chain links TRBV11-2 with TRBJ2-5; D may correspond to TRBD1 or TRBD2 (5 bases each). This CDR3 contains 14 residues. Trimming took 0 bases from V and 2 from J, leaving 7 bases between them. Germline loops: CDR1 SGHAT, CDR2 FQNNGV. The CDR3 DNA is TGTGCCAGCAGCTTAGATGGGGGACAAGAGACCCAGTACTTC. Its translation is CASSLDGGQETQYF.

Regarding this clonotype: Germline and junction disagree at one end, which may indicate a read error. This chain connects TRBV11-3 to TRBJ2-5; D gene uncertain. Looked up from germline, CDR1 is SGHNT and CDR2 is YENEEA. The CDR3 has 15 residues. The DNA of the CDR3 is TGTGCCAACAGCTTAGAAGCAGGTCGCCAAGAGACCCAGTACTTC. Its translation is CANSLEAGRQETQYF.

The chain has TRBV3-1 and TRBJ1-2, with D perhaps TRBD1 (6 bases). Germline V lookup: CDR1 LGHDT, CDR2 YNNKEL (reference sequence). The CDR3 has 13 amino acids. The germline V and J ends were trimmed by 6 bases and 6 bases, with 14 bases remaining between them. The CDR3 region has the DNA TGTGCCAGCAGTAATCAGGGGTACAATGGCTACACCTTC. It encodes CASSNQGYNGYTF.

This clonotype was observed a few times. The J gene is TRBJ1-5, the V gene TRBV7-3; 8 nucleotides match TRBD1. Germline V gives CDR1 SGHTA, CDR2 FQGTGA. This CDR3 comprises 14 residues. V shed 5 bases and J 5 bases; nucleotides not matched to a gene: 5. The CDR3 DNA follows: TGTGCCAGCAGCCAAGGACAGGGTGATCAGCCCCAGCATTTT. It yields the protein CASSQGQGDQPQHF.

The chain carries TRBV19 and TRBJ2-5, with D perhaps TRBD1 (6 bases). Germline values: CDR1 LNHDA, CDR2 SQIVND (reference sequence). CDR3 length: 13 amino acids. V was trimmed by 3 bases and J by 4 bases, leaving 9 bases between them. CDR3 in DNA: TGTGCCAGTAGTATGGTACAGGGAGAGACCCAGTACTTC. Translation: CASSMVQGETQYF.

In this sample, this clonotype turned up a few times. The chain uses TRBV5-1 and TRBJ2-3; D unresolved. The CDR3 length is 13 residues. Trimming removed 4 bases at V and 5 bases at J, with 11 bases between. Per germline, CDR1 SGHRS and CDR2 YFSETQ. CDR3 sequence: CASSPSSVDTQYF. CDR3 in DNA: TGCGCCAGCAGCCCCTCAAGCGTAGATACGCAGTATTTT.

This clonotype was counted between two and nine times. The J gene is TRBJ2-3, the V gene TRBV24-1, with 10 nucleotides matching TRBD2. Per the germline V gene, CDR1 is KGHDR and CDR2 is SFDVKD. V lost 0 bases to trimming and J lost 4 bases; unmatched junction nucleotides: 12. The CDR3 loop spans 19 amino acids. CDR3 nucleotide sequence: TGTGCCACCAGTGATTTGTCGAGTTTCGGGACTAGCGCATCAGATACGCAGTATTTT. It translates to CATSDLSSFGTSASDTQYF.